Listed below are T cell receptor beta chains from one sample, sequenced in a study of Ad26.COV2.S vaccination and SARS-CoV-2 variants. Clones were read by immunoSEQ multiplex PCR, and TCRdb kept only the in-frame ones, dropping some. The sample contains more than 400,000 clones, around 93% of which appear only once. The sequencing used peripheral blood, collected in a trial of Ad26.COV2.S vaccine versus placebo. Every receptor here comes from a person aged 18-65 years who received the Ad26.COV2.S COVID-19 vaccine or a placebo. The CDR3 runs from the conserved cysteine through the conserved F or W. The D gene is left open where the match is weak. Some rows mark clone size as missing; the rest say once, few, many or name a class of expanded clone.

clone_size,d_call,j_call,v_call,cdr3_nt,cdr3_aa
-,-,TRBJ2-2,TRBV11-2,TGTGCCAGCGATTGGGGGGACACCGGGGAGCTGTTTTTT,CASDWGDTGELFF
-,TRBD2,TRBJ2-2,TRBV7-6,TGTGCCAGCAGCGACCGCACTAGCGGGGGGCACACCGGGGAGCTGTTTTTT,CASSDRTSGGHTGELFF
-,TRBD1,TRBJ2-1,TRBV7-7,TGTGCCAGCAGCCCGGGAACCGGGACAGGGATCTACAATGAGCAGTTCTTC,CASSPGTGTGIYNEQFF
-,TRBD2,TRBJ2-5,TRBV6-4,TGTGCCAGCAGCCCCCCAAGGCGACTAGCGGGGCCACTCAACCTAGAGACCCAGTACTTC,CASSPPRRLAGPLNLETQYF
-,-,TRBJ1-1,TRBV30,TGTGCCTGGAGTCTAGTGGACACTGAAGCTTTCTTT,CAWSLVDTEAFF
-,TRBD1,TRBJ2-1,TRBV10-3,TGTGCCATCAGTAATCCGGGACAGGGTGGTCTGATAACCATAAACAATGAGCAGTTCTTC,CAISNPGQGGLITINNEQFF
-,-,TRBJ1-5,TRBV6-2/TRBV6-3,TGTGCCAGCAGTTATAGTACAGACGGCAATCAGCCCCAGCATTTT,CASSYSTDGNQPQHF
-,-,TRBJ2-3,TRBV29-1,TGCAGCGGGAAGGGTGTCACTAGCACAGATACGCAGTATTTT,CSGKGVTSTDTQYF
-,-,TRBJ1-1,TRBV6-2/TRBV6-3,TGTGCCAGCAGTCACCGACGGCTTATGAACACTGAAGCTTTCTTT,CASSHRRLMNTEAFF
-,TRBD1,TRBJ1-2,TRBV5-4,TGTGCCAGCAGCTTGGGCGGGACAGTGAGTGGAGCTAACTATGGCTACACCTTC,CASSLGGTVSGANYGYTF
-,TRBD1,TRBJ2-7,TRBV5-1,TGCGCCAGCCGATCAGGGACAGGGGTTGATGCGTACTTC,CASRSGTGVDAYF
-,TRBD2,TRBJ2-3,TRBV19,TGTGCCAGTAGTATTCTAGGGACTAGCGGCCGAAGCACAGATACGCAGTATTTT,CASSILGTSGRSTDTQYF
-,TRBD1,TRBJ1-2,TRBV30,TGTGCCTGGAGTCAACAGGGGGCGTTTTTCTATGGCTACACCTTC,CAWSQQGAFFYGYTF
-,-,TRBJ1-2,TRBV6-7,TGTGCCAGCAGTTACCCCTGGGCGACACCGATCTATGGCTACACCTTC,CASSYPWATPIYGYTF
-,-,TRBJ2-7,TRBV5-6,TGTGCCAGCAGCTTGGGAAGATACGAGCAGTACTTC,CASSLGRYEQYF
-,-,TRBJ2-3,TRBV7-9,TGTGCCAGCAGCCTGAGCGGATTTATAAAGTACACAGATACGCAGTATTTT,CASSLSGFIKYTDTQYF
-,-,TRBJ2-2,TRBV14,TGTGCCAGCAGCCAAGATCTCAGGGTTACTCCGACGAACACCGGGGAGCTGTTTTTT,CASSQDLRVTPTNTGELFF
-,-,TRBJ1-3,TRBV9,TGTGCCAGCAGCTCCGGCCTAACAGGTTCAGCCTCTGGAAACACCATATATTTT,CASSSGLTGSASGNTIYF
-,TRBD2,TRBJ2-3,TRBV18,TGTGCCAGCTCAAGGGACTACAGCACAGATACGCAGTATTTT,CASSRDYSTDTQYF
-,TRBD1,TRBJ1-1,TRBV28,TGTGCCAGTAACTTTCCTTGGACAGGCAACACTGAAGCTTTCTTT,CASNFPWTGNTEAFF
-,-,TRBJ1-1,TRBV30,TGTGCCTGGAGTGTACGTAGGGACACTGAAGCTTTCTTT,CAWSVRRDTEAFF
-,TRBD1,TRBJ2-7,TRBV3-1/TRBV3-2,TGTGCCAGCAGCCTGGGGACAGTCTACGAGCAGTACTTC,CASSLGTVYEQYF
-,-,TRBJ1-1,TRBV6-5,TGTGCCAGCAGGCGCCTCCGAACGAACACTGAAGCTTTCTTT,CASRRLRTNTEAFF
-,-,TRBJ2-2,TRBV6-5,TGTGCCAGCCGGGCAGGGAGGCCCGGGGAGCTGTTTTTT,CASRAGRPGELFF
-,-,TRBJ1-1,TRBV5-1,TGCGCCAGCAGCTTGGCCGGGATAGGCAAGAGCACTGAAGCTTTCTTT,CASSLAGIGKSTEAFF
-,-,TRBJ1-2,TRBV18,TGTGCCAGCTCTGAGGCCTATGGCTACACCTTC,CASSEAYGYTF
-,-,TRBJ1-1,TRBV27,TGTGCCAGCAGTTTTTCCCGGGGTCCGGGAGGAGGGACTGAAGCTTTCTTT,CASSFSRGPGGGTEAFF
-,-,TRBJ1-5,TRBV5-6,TGTGCCAGCAGCTTGTACAGGAAACACAATCAGCCCCAGCATTTT,CASSLYRKHNQPQHF
once,-,TRBJ1-2,TRBV29-1,TGCAGCGCGTCGTGGGGTCCTCAAGGTATCTATGGCTACACCTTC,CSASWGPQGIYGYTF
-,-,TRBJ1-2,TRBV30,TGTGCCTGGAGTCCGACAGTGTCCTATGGCTACACCTTC,CAWSPTVSYGYTF
-,TRBD1,TRBJ1-2,TRBV27,TGTGCCAGCGGAGTGACAGGGAGTTACTATGGCTACACCTTC,CASGVTGSYYGYTF
-,-,TRBJ2-2,TRBV9,TGTGCCAGCAGCGTAGCCTCCAGGGTTGGCACCGGGGAGCTGTTTTTT,CASSVASRVGTGELFF
-,-,TRBJ2-1,TRBV7-9,TGTGCCAGCAGCTTTTACAGGGTCAATGAGCAGTTCTTC,CASSFYRVNEQFF
-,-,TRBJ2-5,TRBV6-5,TGTGCCAGCAGTAGGGTTGGGGCACGAGAGACCCAGTACTTC,CASSRVGARETQYF
-,-,TRBJ2-1,TRBV9,TGTGCCAGCAGCGTAGGCCTGTACGATGAGCAGTTCTTC,CASSVGLYDEQFF
few,TRBD1,TRBJ2-5,TRBV10-2,TGCGCCAGCAGTGAGCCGGATCCGGGACAGGGTGGGGAGACCCAGTACTTC,CASSEPDPGQGGETQYF
-,-,TRBJ2-7,TRBV7-9,TGTGCCAGCAGCCCCCCCGTCTACGAGCAGTACTTC,CASSPPVYEQYF
-,-,TRBJ2-5,TRBV7-2,TGTGCCAGCAGCCCAGAAGGAGGGCTAGGAGAGACCCAGTACTTC,CASSPEGGLGETQYF
-,-,TRBJ2-5,TRBV6-5,TGTGCCAGCAGCCCGAGGATACAAGAGACCCAGTACTTC,CASSPRIQETQYF
-,TRBD1,TRBJ1-2,TRBV7-8,TGTGCCAGCAGCTTAGGATTTTCGACAGGGTGGCATGGCTACACCTTC,CASSLGFSTGWHGYTF
-,-,TRBJ2-7,TRBV5-4,TGTGCCAGCAGCCCGGGAAGCGGGCCCCTCTCCTACGAGCAGTACTTC,CASSPGSGPLSYEQYF
-,-,TRBJ2-1,TRBV5-4,TGTGCCAGCAGCTTGACCCGGGACGAAGGCTACTTCGGGGCCTACAATGAGCAGTTCTTC,CASSLTRDEGYFGAYNEQFF
-,TRBD2,TRBJ2-1,TRBV19,TGTGCCAGTTCCCAGTCGGGACTAGGTTTTGGGGAGCAGTTCTTC,CASSQSGLGFGEQFF
-,-,TRBJ2-5,TRBV5-1,TGCGCCAGCAGCTTGGCGGCCAGCCAAGAGACCCAGTACTTC,CASSLAASQETQYF
-,TRBD2,TRBJ2-1,TRBV5-1,TGCGCCAGCAGCGCGGGACTAGCCTCCTACAATGAGCAGTTCTTC,CASSAGLASYNEQFF
-,-,TRBJ2-2,TRBV4-3,TGCGCCAGCAGCCAAGTCAATTACGATACCGGGGAGCTGTTTTTT,CASSQVNYDTGELFF
-,-,TRBJ1-1,TRBV11-2,TGTGCCAGCAGCTTTTCCGGGTCTGGCACTGAAGCTTTCTTT,CASSFSGSGTEAFF
-,-,TRBJ2-3,TRBV27,TGTGCCAGCAGTTCCCTGTTGGATACGCAGTATTTT,CASSSLLDTQYF